Here is one T cell receptor beta chain with its context. The entry originates in a study of blood T cell repertoires in COVID-19. About the study: T cells, B-cell-depleted T cells, or PBMCs provided the cDNA or gDNA that served as material.

V lost 1 base and J 10 bases, leaving 14 bases between the germline ends. The CDR3 spans 15 residues. Germline lookup yields CDR1 SGHVS and CDR2 FQNEAQ. Source study methods: Reference gene primer amplification in the assay estimated nucleated cell counts. Generated by immunoSEQ multiplex PCR, the TCRdb table keeps only in-frame clones and is missing some. V and J calls and clone size are as listed in that table; D and trimming were resolved from the DNA. Of about 370,000 clones in the sample, almost 90% were seen once. The sequence came from a man aged 18 to 35 with active or convalescent COVID-19. The J gene is TRBJ1-6, the V gene TRBV7-8; D not resolved. What was sequenced was peripheral blood. The CDR3 sequence is CASSLGAVRVSPLHF. The CDR3 DNA follows: TGTGCCAGCAGCTTAGGGGCCGTGAGGGTCTCACCCCTCCACTTT.